These T cell receptor beta chains were read from a single sample in a study of blood T cell repertoires in COVID-19. Sequencing was performed with immunoSEQ multiplex PCR; in TCRdb, only in-frame clones are kept and a portion is missing. The table records about 210,000 clones, roughly 85% of them present only once. Sequenced material: peripheral blood. Receptors were obtained from a middle-aged woman with active or convalescent COVID-19. CDR3s include the opening cysteine and the closing phenylalanine or tryptophan. The D gene is left open where the match is weak. For some rows the clone size is stated as once, few or many, or as a class when expanded; others skip it.

d_call j_call v_call clone_size cdr3_nt cdr3_aa
TRBD2 TRBJ2-7 TRBV14 NA TGTGCCAGCAGCCGCCGACTAGCGGGGCCCTACGAGCAGTACTTC CASSRRLAGPYEQYF
NA TRBJ2-7 TRBV12-1 NA TGTGCCAGCAGCTTTGCGCCGGCACAGGGGAAGACCCAAAGAAACTCCTACGAGCAGTACTTC CASSFAPAQGKTQRNSYEQYF
NA TRBJ1-1 TRBV18 NA TGTGCCAGCTCCTCCATTGACAGTGTGAACACTGAAGCTTTCTTT CASSSIDSVNTEAFF
NA TRBJ2-2 TRBV30 NA TGTGCCTGGAGTGTAGGACTTCACACCGGGGAGCTGTTTTTT CAWSVGLHTGELFF
TRBD2 TRBJ2-7 TRBV4-2 NA TGTGCCAGCAGCCAGACAATGGGACTAGCGGGGCTTGCCTACGAGCAGTACTTC CASSQTMGLAGLAYEQYF
NA TRBJ1-5 TRBV19 NA TGTGCCAGTAGAGGAGGGCAGTCGACTAATCAGCCCCAGCATTTT CASRGGQSTNQPQHF
NA TRBJ1-2 TRBV19 NA TGTGCCAGTAGTATACTGCGTGGGGCGGTGGCTAACTATGGCTACGCCTTC CASSILRGAVANYGYAF
TRBD2 TRBJ2-7 TRBV10-3 NA TGTGCCATCAGTCTCCCTAGCGGGGTCGAATACGAGCAGTACTTC CAISLPSGVEYEQYF
TRBD2 TRBJ2-3 TRBV19 once TGTGCCAGTAGCGGACTAGGAACGGATACGCAGTATTTT CASSGLGTDTQYF
NA TRBJ2-3 TRBV5-1 NA TGCGCCAGCAGCATAATAGATACGCAGTATTTT CASSIIDTQYF
NA TRBJ2-5 TRBV20-1 NA TGCAGTGCTATCAACGGTGAGACCCAGTACTTC CSAINGETQYF
NA TRBJ1-2 TRBV3-1/TRBV3-2 NA TGTGCCAGCAGCCAGGAAAGACGGGGGTATGGCTACACCTTC CASSQERRGYGYTF
TRBD1 TRBJ1-2 TRBV10-3 NA TGTGCCATCTCCGACTTAGTAACAGGGGATAGGTACTATGGCTACACCTTC CAISDLVTGDRYYGYTF
TRBD2 TRBJ2-4 TRBV28 NA TGTGCCAGCAGTGGGGGGGGAATAGCCAAAAACATTCAGTACTTC CASSGGGIAKNIQYF
TRBD2 TRBJ2-7 TRBV3-1/TRBV3-2 NA TGTGCCAGCAGCTACAAAGGACTAAGCGGGAGCGAGCAGTACTTC CASSYKGLSGSEQYF
TRBD1 TRBJ1-4 TRBV6-5 NA TGTGCCAGCAGCTCACAGGGGGCGTTTGAAAAACTGTTTTTT CASSSQGAFEKLFF
NA TRBJ1-1 TRBV27 NA TGTGCCAGCAGAGACCCAGGGGCCCGGAACACTGAAGCTTTCTTT CASRDPGARNTEAFF
TRBD1 TRBJ1-1 TRBV4-2 NA TGTGCCAGCAGCCCGGACAGGGGATTGAACACTGAAGCTTTCTTT CASSPDRGLNTEAFF
TRBD1 TRBJ2-2 TRBV9 NA TGTGCCAGCAGCGTAGATCGGGTGACAGGGGACACCGGGGAGCTGTTTTTT CASSVDRVTGDTGELFF
TRBD1 TRBJ2-4 TRBV6-5 NA TGTGCCAGCAGTACTGGGACAGGGGGCGCCCACATTCAGTACTTC CASSTGTGGAHIQYF
TRBD1 TRBJ1-4 TRBV6-5 NA TGTGCCAGCAGTCCCGGACAGGCACGTTGGGAAAAACTGTTTTTT CASSPGQARWEKLFF
NA TRBJ1-1 TRBV6-5 once TGTGCCAGCAGTTACTCGAAATATTGGACAGTTACTGAAGCTTTCTTT CASSYSKYWTVTEAFF
TRBD1 TRBJ1-1 TRBV28 NA TGTGCCAGCAAGAGGACAGGGTACATGAACACTGAAGCTTTCTTT CASKRTGYMNTEAFF
NA TRBJ2-1 TRBV5-1 many TGCGCCAGCAGTTCCTCCGGGGGCTACAATGAGCAGTTCTTC CASSSSGGYNEQFF
NA TRBJ2-7 TRBV27 once TGTGCCAGCAGTTTAGGGCAGGGTCTAACCGAGCAGTACTTC CASSLGQGLTEQYF
NA TRBJ1-5 TRBV2 few TGTGCCAGCAGTGAAGAGGGGCAGCCCCAGCATTTT CASSEEGQPQHF
NA TRBJ1-2 TRBV7-9 NA TGTGCCAGCAGCTTTGGACAGAACTATGGCTACACCTTC CASSFGQNYGYTF
TRBD1 TRBJ1-2 TRBV7-9 NA TGTGCCAGCAGCTTAGGGACAGGGGCCAACTATGGCTACACCTTC CASSLGTGANYGYTF
TRBD2 TRBJ2-7 TRBV6-5 NA TGTGCCAGCATTCGGCCGGGACTAGCGGGAGACGAGCAGTACTTC CASIRPGLAGDEQYF
TRBD2 TRBJ2-7 TRBV6-5 NA TGTGCCAGCAGGGAGACTAGCGGGAGGACCCACGAGCAGTACTTC CASRETSGRTHEQYF
TRBD1 TRBJ1-1 TRBV18 NA TGTGCCAGCTCACCCTCGGGTTCCAGGGGGACTGAAGCTTTCTTT CASSPSGSRGTEAFF
NA TRBJ2-4 TRBV5-5 NA TGTGCCAGCAGCTTGTTTCAGGGGAGGGACATTCAGTACTTC CASSLFQGRDIQYF
NA TRBJ1-2 TRBV2 NA TGTGCCAGCAGTGAACCCGGGTCGGGGTATGGCTACACCTTC CASSEPGSGYGYTF
NA TRBJ2-1 TRBV5-1 NA TGCGCCAGCAGTCAATGGGGGGATGAGCAGTTCTTC CASSQWGDEQFF
NA TRBJ1-1 TRBV6-5 NA TGTGCCAGCAGCCCGACAGACCTTAACACTGAAGCTTTCTTT CASSPTDLNTEAFF
NA TRBJ2-7 TRBV11-2 NA TGTGCCAGCAGCTTAGCTCTCAACAGGGAATTTGAAGAGCAGTACTTC CASSLALNREFEEQYF
NA TRBJ1-2 TRBV20-1 NA TGCAGTGCTGAGGGCTATGGCTACACCTTC CSAEGYGYTF
NA TRBJ2-7 TRBV3-1/TRBV3-2 NA TGTGCCAGCAGCCTGGGAGGGGGAGTCTACGAGCAGTACTTC CASSLGGGVYEQYF
TRBD1 TRBJ1-2 TRBV28 NA TGTGCCAGCAGTTTAAATCCCACAGGGGCCAACCACTATGGCTACACCTTC CASSLNPTGANHYGYTF
TRBD1 TRBJ1-2 TRBV28 NA TGTGCCAGCAGGGAGTCAGGGGGCGCTTCTAACTATGGCTACACCTTC CASRESGGASNYGYTF
NA TRBJ1-4 TRBV4-1 NA TGCGCCAGCACGGAATTTGGGGCCTCTAATGAAAAACTGTTTTTT CASTEFGASNEKLFF
TRBD1 TRBJ2-2 TRBV24-1 once TGTGCCACCAGTGACTTCGGGACAGGGACCGGGGAGCTGTTTTTT CATSDFGTGTGELFF
TRBD1 TRBJ1-5 TRBV5-5 NA TGTGCCAGCAGCTTGGCCCCGGGACAGGGTCTATTCAGGGCCAATCAGCCCCAGCATTTT CASSLAPGQGLFRANQPQHF
NA TRBJ2-3 TRBV5-1 few TGCGCCAGCAGCTTAAACAGGGTGACAGATACGCAGTATTTT CASSLNRVTDTQYF